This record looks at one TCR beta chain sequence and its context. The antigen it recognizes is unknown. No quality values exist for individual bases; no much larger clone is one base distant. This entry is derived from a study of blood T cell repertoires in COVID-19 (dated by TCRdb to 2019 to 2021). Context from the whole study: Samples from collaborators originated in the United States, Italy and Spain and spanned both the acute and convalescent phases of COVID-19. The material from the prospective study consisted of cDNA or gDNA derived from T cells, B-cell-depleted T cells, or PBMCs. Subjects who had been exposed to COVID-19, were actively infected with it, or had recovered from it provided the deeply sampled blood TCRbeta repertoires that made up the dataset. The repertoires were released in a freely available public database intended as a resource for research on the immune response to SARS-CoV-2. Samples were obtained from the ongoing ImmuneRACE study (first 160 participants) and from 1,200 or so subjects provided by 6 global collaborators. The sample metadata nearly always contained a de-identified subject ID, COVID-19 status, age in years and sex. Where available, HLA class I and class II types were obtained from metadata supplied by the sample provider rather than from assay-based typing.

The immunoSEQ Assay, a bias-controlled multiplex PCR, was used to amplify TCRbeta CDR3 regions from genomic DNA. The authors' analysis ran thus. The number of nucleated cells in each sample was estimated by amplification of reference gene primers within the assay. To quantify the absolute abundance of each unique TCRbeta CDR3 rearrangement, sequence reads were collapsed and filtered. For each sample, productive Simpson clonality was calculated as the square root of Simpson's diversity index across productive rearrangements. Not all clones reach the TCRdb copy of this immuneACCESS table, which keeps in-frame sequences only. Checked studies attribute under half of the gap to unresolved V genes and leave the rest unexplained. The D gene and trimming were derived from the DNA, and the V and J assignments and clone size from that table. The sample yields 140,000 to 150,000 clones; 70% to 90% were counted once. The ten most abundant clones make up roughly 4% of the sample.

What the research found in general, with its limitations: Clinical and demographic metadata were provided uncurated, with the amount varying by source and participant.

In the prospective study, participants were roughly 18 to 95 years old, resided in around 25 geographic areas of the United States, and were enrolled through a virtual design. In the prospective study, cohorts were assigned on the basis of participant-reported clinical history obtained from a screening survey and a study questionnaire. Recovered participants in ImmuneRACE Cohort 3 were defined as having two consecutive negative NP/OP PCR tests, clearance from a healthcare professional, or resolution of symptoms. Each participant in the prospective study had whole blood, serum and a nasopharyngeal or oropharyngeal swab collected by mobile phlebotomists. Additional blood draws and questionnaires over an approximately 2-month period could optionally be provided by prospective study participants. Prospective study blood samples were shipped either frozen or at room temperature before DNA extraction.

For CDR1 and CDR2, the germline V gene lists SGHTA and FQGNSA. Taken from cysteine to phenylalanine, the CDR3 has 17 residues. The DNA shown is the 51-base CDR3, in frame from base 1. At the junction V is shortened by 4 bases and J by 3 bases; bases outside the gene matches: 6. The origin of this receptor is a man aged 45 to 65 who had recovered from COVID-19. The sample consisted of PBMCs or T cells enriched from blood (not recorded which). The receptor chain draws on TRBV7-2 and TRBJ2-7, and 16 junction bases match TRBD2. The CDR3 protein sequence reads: CASSSGTSGRAYYEQYF. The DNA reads TGTGCCAGCAGCTCTGGGACTAGCGGGAGGGCTTACTACGAGCAGTACTTC.